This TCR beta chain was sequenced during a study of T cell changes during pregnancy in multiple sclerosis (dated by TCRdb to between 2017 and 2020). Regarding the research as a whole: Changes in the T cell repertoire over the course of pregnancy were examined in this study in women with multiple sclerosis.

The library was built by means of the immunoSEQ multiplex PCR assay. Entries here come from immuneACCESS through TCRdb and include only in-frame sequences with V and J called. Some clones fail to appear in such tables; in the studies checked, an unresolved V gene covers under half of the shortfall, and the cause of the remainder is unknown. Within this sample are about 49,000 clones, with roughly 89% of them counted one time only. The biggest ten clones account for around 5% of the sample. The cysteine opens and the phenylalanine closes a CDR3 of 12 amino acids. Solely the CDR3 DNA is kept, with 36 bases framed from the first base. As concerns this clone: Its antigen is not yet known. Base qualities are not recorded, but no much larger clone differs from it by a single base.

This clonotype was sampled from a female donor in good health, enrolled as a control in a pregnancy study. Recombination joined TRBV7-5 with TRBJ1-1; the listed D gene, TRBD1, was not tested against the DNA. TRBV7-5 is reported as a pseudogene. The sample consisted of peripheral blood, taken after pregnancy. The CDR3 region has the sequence CARSLQGPEAFF. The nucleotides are TGTGCCAGAAGCTTACAGGGCCCTGAAGCTTTCTTT.